The rows below give T cell receptor beta chains drawn from one sample of a study of technical replicates of blood from a few donors. Here immunoSEQ multiplex PCR was the method, and the copy in TCRdb shows in-frame clones only, minus some. Of about 64,000 clones detected, 86% appear once; the ten largest clones hold approximately 5%. Specimen: PBMCs. The source of these receptors is a human donor in good health. Some clones in this sample may be carry-over from other donors' samples. CDR3s include the opening cysteine and the closing phenylalanine or tryptophan. The order of the fields is CDR3 length, V gene, J gene, CDR3 protein.

>15|TRBV7-2|TRBJ2-7
CASSSLPSGVGEQYF
>15|TRBV4-3|TRBJ1-6
CASSQDSDRASPLHF
>12|TRBV2|TRBJ1-4
CASSLTGRKLFF
>14|TRBV6-5|TRBJ1-1
CASSYDRVNTEAFF
>14|TRBV4-3|TRBJ1-2
CASRLRDRNYGYTF
>12|TRBV30|TRBJ2-3
CAWTPGADTQYF
>15|TRBV5-4|TRBJ1-2
CASSSGQTGTVGYTF
>14|TRBV4-3|TRBJ2-7
CASNTGDARYEQYF
>15|TRBV5-4|TRBJ2-1
CASSVTSGRGNEQFF
>14|TRBV5-1|TRBJ1-1
CASRRQTGGTEAFF
>12|TRBV6-5|TRBJ2-7
CASRAAAGEQYF
>15|TRBV12-5|TRBJ1-5
CASGADRGGNQPQHF
>14|TRBV5-4|TRBJ1-2
CASSSTGGLYGYTF
>15|TRBV5-6|TRBJ2-7
CASSLGLAENYEQYF
>16|TRBV11-3|TRBJ2-1
CASSSQGSGGDNEQFF
>16|TRBV4-1|TRBJ1-2
CASSQVFPASPFGYTF
>14|TRBV7-9|TRBJ1-2
CASSHKDSLYGYTF